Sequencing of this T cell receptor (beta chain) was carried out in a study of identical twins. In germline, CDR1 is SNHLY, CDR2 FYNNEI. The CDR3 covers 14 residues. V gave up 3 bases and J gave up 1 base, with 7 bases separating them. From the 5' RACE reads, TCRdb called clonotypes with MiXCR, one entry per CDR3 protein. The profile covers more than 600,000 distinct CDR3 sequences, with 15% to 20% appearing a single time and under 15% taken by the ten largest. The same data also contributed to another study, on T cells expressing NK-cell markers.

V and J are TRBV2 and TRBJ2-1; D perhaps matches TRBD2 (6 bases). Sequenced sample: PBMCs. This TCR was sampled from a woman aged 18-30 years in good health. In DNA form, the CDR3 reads TGTGCCAGCAGTGAGGAGGGTTCCTACAATGAGCAGTTCTTC. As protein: CASSEEGSYNEQFF. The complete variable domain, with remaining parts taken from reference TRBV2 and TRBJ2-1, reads EPEVTQTPSHQVTQMGQEVILRCVPISNHLYFYWYRQILGQKVEFLVSFYNNEISEKSEIFDDQFSVERPDGSNFTLKIRSTKLEDSAMYFCASSEEGSYNEQFFGPGTRLTVL.